Below, 10 T cell receptor beta chains from the same sample are listed, as sequenced in a study of response to subunit inactivated influenza vaccine. One entry per CDR3 protein results from TCRdb running MiXCR on the RT-PCR reads. This table holds about 150,000 distinct CDR3 sequences, around a tenth found once. The sequences come from CD8+ T cells sorted from PBMCs, collected less than 30 months after vaccination. The receptors shown here come from a man between 50 and 75 years old who received an inactivated influenza vaccine.

This sequence joins TRBV11-2 and TRBJ2-7; no firm D call. V was trimmed by 1 base and J by 4 bases, leaving 8 bases between them. Germline V gene sequence: CDR1 SGHAT, CDR2 FQNNGV. The CDR3 has 13 amino acids. The CDR3 is CASSLGVEYEQYF. The DNA of the CDR3 is TGTGCCAGCAGCTTAGGAGTGGAATACGAGCAGTACTTC.

This clonotype was counted a few times. The rearrangement links TRBV15 to TRBJ2-7, with D tentatively TRBD2 (5 bases). Germline loops: CDR1 LNHNV, CDR2 YYDKDF (reference sequence). This CDR3 region has 13 residues. With 3 bases removed from V and 5 bases from J, the gap between germline ends came to 11 bases. The CDR3 loop reads CATSSGISNEQYF. For the CDR3, the DNA is TGTGCCACCAGCAGCGGGATTAGTAACGAGCAGTACTTC. The full variable domain, in which reference TRBV15 and TRBJ2-7 provide the parts outside the CDR3, is DAMVIQNPRYQVTQFGKPVTLSCSQTLNHNVMYWYQQKSSQAPKLLFHYYDKDFNNEADTPDNFQSRRPNTSFCFLDIRSPGLGDTAMYLCATSSGISNEQYFGPGTRLTVT.

This clonotype was picked up a small number of times. The chain combines TRBV28 with TRBJ2-7, with D perhaps TRBD1 (6 bases). The CDR3 is made up of 13 amino acids. Germline V gene sequence: CDR1 MDHEN, CDR2 SYDVKM. The germline V and J ends were trimmed by 5 bases and 1 base, with 9 bases remaining between them. CDR3 sequence (DNA): TGTGCCAGCAGTACGGACAGTTCCTACGAGCAGTACTTC. Protein sequence: CASSTDSSYEQYF.

This clonotype was counted many times. V gene TRBV10-3 combines with J gene TRBJ2-1; 10 positions match TRBD2. Trimming at V came to 6 bases and at J to 0 bases, leaving 2 bases not matched to a gene. CDR1 ENHRY and CDR2 SYGVKD come from the germline V gene. The length of the CDR3 is 15 residues. The CDR3 protein is CAIRPSGSSYNEQFF. CDR3 coding DNA: TGTGCCATCAGGCCTAGCGGGAGCTCCTACAATGAGCAGTTCTTC.

This clonotype has at least ten counts. The chain couples TRBV27 to TRBJ2-7; 7 positions match TRBD2. Looked up from germline, CDR1 is MNHEY and CDR2 is SMNVEV (reference sequence). Trimming cost V 3 bases and J 3 bases; bases outside gene matches: 2. The CDR3 contains 13 residues. The CDR3 is CASSFTGGYEQYF. CDR3 DNA: TGTGCCAGCAGTTTTACGGGGGGCTACGAGCAGTACTTC.

The rearrangement uses TRBV6-2 or TRBV6-3 and TRBJ2-2; D remains unclear. The CDR3 extends over 13 amino acids. Trimming took 2 bases from V and 4 from J, leaving 5 bases between them. Looked up from germline, CDR1 is MNHEY and CDR2 is SVGEGT. The CDR3 DNA follows: TGTGCCAGCAGTTACCATCCCACCGGGGAGCTGTTTTTT. Translated: CASSYHPTGELFF.

This rearrangement joins TRBV27 to TRBJ2-7; TRBD2 might be the D (6 bases). The CDR3 spans 13 residues. Germline V lookup: CDR1 MNHEY, CDR2 SMNVEV (reference sequence). Trimming took off 8 bases at V and 0 bases at J, with 11 bases between the two ends. The CDR3 nucleotides read TGTGCCAGCGGCGGAGGGAGCTCCTACGAGCAGTACTTC. This translates into CASGGGSSYEQYF.

This clonotype was observed a handful of times. The J gene is TRBJ2-7, the V gene TRBV24-1; D unresolved. The CDR3 length is 12 residues. Germline assignment: CDR1 KGHDR and CDR2 SFDVKD. V was clipped by 2 bases and J by 6 bases, with 7 bases between them. The CDR3 DNA sequence: TGTGCCACCAGTGATTACCCTGGCGAGCAGTACTTC. Its translation: CATSDYPGEQYF.

The rearrangement uses TRBV6-1 and TRBJ2-3; perhaps TRBD2 as D (5 bases). CDR1 MNHNS and CDR2 SASEGT come from the germline V gene. V lost 6 bases and J lost 4, with 14 bases in between. The CDR3 sequence is 14 residues long. CDR3 protein: CASSRRGYPDTQYF. CDR3 nucleotides: TGTGCCAGCAGCCGTCGGGGTTATCCAGATACGCAGTATTTT.

Only a few counts were recorded for this clonotype. The chain carries TRBV7-6 and TRBJ2-7, with D perhaps matching TRBD1 or TRBD2 (5 bases each). The germline V gene encodes CDR1 SGHVS and CDR2 FNYEAQ. The ends were cut back, 1 base at V and 7 bases at J, with 11 bases in the middle. The CDR3 is 13 residues long. CDR3 DNA: TGTGCCAGCAGCTTAGTGGGGACCCAAGAGCAGTACTTC. The encoded protein is CASSLVGTQEQYF.